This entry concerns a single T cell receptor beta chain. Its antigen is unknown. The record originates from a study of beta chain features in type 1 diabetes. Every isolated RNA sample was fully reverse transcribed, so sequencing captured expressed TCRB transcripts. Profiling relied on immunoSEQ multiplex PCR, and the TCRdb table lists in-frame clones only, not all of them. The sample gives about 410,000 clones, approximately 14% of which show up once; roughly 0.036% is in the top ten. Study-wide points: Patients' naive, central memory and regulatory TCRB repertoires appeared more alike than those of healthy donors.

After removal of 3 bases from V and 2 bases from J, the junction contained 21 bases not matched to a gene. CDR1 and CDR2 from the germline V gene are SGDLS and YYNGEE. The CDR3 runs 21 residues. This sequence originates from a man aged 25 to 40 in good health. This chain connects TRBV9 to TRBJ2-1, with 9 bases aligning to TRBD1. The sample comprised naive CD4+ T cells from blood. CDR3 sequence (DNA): TGTGCCAGCAGCGGCGGACAGGGGTCCGACTCGGCGGGAGTGACCTACAATGAGCAGTTCTTC. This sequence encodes CASSGGQGSDSAGVTYNEQFF.